This T cell receptor (beta chain) came from a study of long-term antiretroviral therapy in people with HIV. Study-wide results and caveats: Pre-ART expanded TRB clones stayed dominant throughout, though often decreasing after ART. Upon ART, diversity increased but remained lower than transplant donor controls.

CDR3 length equals 16 residues. V shed 2 bases, J shed 2 bases, and the junction held 8 bases outside the gene matches. Germline V gene data show CDR1 as SGDLS and CDR2 as YYNGEE. Points on this clone: Its target is not known.

Cryopreserved PBMC, at roughly 0.85-11 million per sample, were present before DNA extraction. At the survey level, the v3.0 immunoSEQ assay was run. Clones were read by immunoSEQ multiplex PCR, and TCRdb kept only the in-frame ones, dropping some. The sample lists about 34,000 clones; approximately 95% were seen once. The origin of this receptor is a woman between 50 and 59 years old with HIV. The gene calls are TRBV9 and TRBJ2-7; 9 bases line up with TRBD2. The specimen was unsorted PBMCs, collected around 5.5 years after starting antiretroviral therapy. The CDR3 here is CASSVLAGPIPYEQYF. The CDR3 nucleotides read TGTGCCAGCAGCGTCCTAGCGGGGCCCATCCCCTACGAGCAGTACTTC.